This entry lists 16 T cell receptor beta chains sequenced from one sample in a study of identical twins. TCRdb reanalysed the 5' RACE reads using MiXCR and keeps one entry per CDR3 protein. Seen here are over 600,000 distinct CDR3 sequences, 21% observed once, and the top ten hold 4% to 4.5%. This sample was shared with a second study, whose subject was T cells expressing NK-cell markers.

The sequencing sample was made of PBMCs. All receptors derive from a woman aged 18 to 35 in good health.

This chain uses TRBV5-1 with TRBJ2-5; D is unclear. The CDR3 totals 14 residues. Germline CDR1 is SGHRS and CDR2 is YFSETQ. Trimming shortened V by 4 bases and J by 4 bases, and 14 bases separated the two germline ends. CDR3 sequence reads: CASSPISGGETQYF. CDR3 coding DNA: TGCGCCAGCAGCCCGATTTCGGGCGGAGAGACCCAGTACTTC.

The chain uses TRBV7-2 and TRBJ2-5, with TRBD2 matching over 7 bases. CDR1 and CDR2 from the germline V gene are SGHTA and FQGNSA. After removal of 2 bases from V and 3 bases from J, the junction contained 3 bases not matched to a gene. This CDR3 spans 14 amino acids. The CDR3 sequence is CASSLSGGKETQYF. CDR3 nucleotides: TGTGCCAGCAGCTTATCGGGGGGAAAAGAGACCCAGTACTTC.

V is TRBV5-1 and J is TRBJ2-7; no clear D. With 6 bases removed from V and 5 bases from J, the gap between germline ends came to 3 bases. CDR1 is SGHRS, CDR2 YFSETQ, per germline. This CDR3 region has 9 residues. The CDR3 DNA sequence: TGCGCCAGCAACCACGAGCAGTACTTC. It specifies CASNHEQYF.

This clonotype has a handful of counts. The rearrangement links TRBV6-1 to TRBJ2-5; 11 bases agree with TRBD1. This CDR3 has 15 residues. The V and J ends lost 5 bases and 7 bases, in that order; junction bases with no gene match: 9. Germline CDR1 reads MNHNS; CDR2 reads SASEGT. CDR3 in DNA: TGTGCCAGCAGTCCCGGACAGGGGGCCTCCGGGACCCAGTACTTC. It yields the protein CASSPGQGASGTQYF.

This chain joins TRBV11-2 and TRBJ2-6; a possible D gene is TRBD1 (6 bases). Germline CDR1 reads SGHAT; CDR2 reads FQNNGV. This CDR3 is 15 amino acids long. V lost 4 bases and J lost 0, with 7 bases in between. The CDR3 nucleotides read TGTGCCAGCAGCTGGACAGCCTCTGGGGCCAACGTCCTGACTTTC. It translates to CASSWTASGANVLTF.

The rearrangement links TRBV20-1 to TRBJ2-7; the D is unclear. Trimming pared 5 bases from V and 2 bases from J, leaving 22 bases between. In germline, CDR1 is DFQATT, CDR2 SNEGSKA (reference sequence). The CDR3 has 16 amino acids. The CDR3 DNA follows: TGCAGTGCTGTAGTCACCCCCGGGCCCGATCCCTACGAGCAGTACTTC. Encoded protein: CSAVVTPGPDPYEQYF.

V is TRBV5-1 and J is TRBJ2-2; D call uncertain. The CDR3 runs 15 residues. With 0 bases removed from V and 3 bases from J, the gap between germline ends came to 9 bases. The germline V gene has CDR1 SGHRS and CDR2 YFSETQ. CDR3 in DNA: TGCGCCAGCAGCTTGGTAGGCCGGGACACCGGGGAGCTGTTTTTT. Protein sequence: CASSLVGRDTGELFF.

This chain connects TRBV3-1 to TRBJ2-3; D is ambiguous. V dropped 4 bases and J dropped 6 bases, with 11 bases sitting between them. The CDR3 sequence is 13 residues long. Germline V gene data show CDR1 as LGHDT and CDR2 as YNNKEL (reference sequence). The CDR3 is CASSPDLLDTQYF. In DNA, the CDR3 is TGTGCCAGCAGCCCAGACCTGTTGGATACGCAGTATTTT.

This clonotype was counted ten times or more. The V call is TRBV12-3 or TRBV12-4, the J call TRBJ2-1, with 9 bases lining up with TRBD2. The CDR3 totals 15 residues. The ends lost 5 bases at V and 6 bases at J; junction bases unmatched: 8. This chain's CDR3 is CASSRREGEGNEQFF. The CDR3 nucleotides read TGTGCCAGCAGTAGGCGGGAGGGCGAAGGCAATGAGCAGTTCTTC.

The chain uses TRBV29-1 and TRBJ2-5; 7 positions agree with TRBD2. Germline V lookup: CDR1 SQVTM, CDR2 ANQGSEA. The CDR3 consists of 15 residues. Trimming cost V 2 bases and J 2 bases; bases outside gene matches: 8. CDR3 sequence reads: CSVEYAGDQQETQYF. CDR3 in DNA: TGCAGCGTTGAATATGCGGGGGATCAACAAGAGACCCAGTACTTC.

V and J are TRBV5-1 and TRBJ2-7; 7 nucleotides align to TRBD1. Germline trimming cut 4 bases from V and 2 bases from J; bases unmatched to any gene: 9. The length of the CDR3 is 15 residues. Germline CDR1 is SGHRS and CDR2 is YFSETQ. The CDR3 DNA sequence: TGCGCCAGCAGCGCGACAGGGTCGGATACCTACGAGCAGTACTTC. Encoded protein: CASSATGSDTYEQYF.

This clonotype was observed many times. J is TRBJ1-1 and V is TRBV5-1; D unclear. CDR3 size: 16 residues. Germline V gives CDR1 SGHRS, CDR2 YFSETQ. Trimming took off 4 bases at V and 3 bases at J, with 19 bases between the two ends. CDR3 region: CASSPMKLLIDTEAFF. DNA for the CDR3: TGCGCCAGCAGCCCGATGAAGCTTCTCATTGACACTGAAGCTTTCTTT. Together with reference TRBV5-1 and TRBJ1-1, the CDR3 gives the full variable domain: KAGVTQTPRYLIKTRGQQVTLSCSPISGHRSVSWYQQTPGQGLQFLFEYFSETQRNKGNFPGRFSGRQFSNSRSEMNVSTLELGDSALYLCASSPMKLLIDTEAFFGQGTRLTVV.

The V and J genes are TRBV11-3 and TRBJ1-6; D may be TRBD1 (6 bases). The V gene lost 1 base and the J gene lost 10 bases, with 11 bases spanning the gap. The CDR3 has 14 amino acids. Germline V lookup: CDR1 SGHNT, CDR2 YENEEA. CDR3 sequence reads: CASSLAGDRSPLHF. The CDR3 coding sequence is TGTGCCAGCAGCTTAGCAGGGGACCGCTCACCCCTCCACTTT.

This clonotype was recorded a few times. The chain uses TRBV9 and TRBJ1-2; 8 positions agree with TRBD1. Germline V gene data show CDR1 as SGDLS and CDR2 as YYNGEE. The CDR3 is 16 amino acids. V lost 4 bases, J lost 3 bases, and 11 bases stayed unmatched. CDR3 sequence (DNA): TGTGCCAGCAGCCCAGGGGGGGGACAGGAATACTATGGCTACACCTTC. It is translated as CASSPGGGQEYYGYTF.

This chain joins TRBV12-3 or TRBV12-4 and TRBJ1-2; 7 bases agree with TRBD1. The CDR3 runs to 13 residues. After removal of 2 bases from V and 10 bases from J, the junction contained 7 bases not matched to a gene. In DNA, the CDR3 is TGTGCCAGCAGTTTAAACTCCGGGACAGACTACACCTTC. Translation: CASSLNSGTDYTF.

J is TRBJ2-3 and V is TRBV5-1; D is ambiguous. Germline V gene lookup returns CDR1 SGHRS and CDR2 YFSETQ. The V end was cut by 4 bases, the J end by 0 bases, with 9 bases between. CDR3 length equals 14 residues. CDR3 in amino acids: CASSLQSSTDTQYF. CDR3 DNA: TGCGCCAGCAGCCTTCAATCGAGCACAGATACGCAGTATTTT.